What follows are 5 T cell receptor beta chains derived from one specimen sequenced in a study of shared T cell receptors in the human thymus. TCRdb keeps only in-frame clones here, not all; method: immunoSEQ multiplex PCR. In the table there are 540,000 or so clones, about 80% of which are singletons. A further study also used this sample, focusing on human thymus T cells.

The sample taken for sequencing was thymocytes. Receptors were obtained from a boy younger than two with a congenital heart defect.

The V and J genes are TRBV6-5 and TRBJ2-7; possible D gene TRBD2, 6 bases. CDR1 MNHEY and CDR2 SVGAGI come from the germline V gene. V gave up 2 bases and J gave up 3 bases, with 11 bases separating them. This CDR3 is built from 14 residues. CDR3 nucleotide sequence: TGTGCCAGCAGTTACAGTCGGGAGCTCTACGAGCAGTACTTC. Amino acids: CASSYSRELYEQYF.

The V gene is TRBV28, the J gene TRBJ1-3; TRBD1 matches 8 bases. The CDR3 totals 13 residues. With V trimmed by 6 bases and J by 3 bases, 1 base remained unmatched. CDR1 and CDR2 from the germline V gene are MDHEN and SYDVKM. CDR3 bases: TGTGCCAGCAGCACAGGGGGTGGAAACACCATATATTTT. Its translation: CASSTGGGNTIYF.

This rearrangement joins TRBV29-1 to TRBJ2-2; TRBD1 matches at 7 bases. CDR3 size: 14 residues. Germline CDR1 reads SQVTM; CDR2 reads ANQGSEA. The trim removed 6 bases at V and 3 bases at J, leaving 7 bases unmatched. The CDR3 region is CSVADRFYTGELFF. CDR3 DNA: TGCAGCGTGGCGGACAGGTTCTACACCGGGGAGCTGTTTTTT.

The chain uses TRBV28 and TRBJ2-7; 8 bases map to TRBD2. V gave up 6 bases and J gave up 7 bases; unmatched junction bases: 17. Germline V gene sequence: CDR1 MDHEN, CDR2 SYDVKM. There are 16 residues in the CDR3. The CDR3 loop is CASRPLGAGRGGEQYF. The DNA for the CDR3 is TGTGCCAGCAGACCCTTGGGAGCGGGCCGGGGGGGAGAGCAGTACTTC. Full variable domain (remainder filled in from reference TRBV28 and TRBJ2-7): DVKVTQSSRYLVKRTGEKVFLECVQDMDHENMFWYRQDPGLGLRLIYFSYDVKMKEKGDIPEGYSVSREKKERFSLILESASTNQTSMYLCASRPLGAGRGGEQYFGPGTRLTVT.

This clone has only one observation. The chain employs TRBV7-9 and TRBJ2-7; 8 bases are shared with TRBD2. J was trimmed by 2 bases and V by 6 bases; bases with no gene match: 6. The CDR3 length is 14 residues. Germline loops: CDR1 SEHNR, CDR2 FQNEAQ (reference sequence). The CDR3 DNA is TGTGCCAGCAGTCGGGATAGCGGGGCCTACGAGCAGTACTTC. Protein product: CASSRDSGAYEQYF.